The rows below give T cell receptor beta chains drawn from one sample of a study of glioma-infiltrating T cells after dendritic cell vaccination. Clones were read by immunoSEQ multiplex PCR, and TCRdb kept only the in-frame ones, dropping some. The top ten clones hold more than 10% of a sample with around 97,000 clones, roughly 76% of them seen once. Sequencing was performed on blood, taken before dendritic cell vaccination. The source of these receptors is a human donor with glioblastoma. CDR3s include the opening cysteine and the closing phenylalanine or tryptophan. The D gene is left open where the match is weak. Where a row states a size, it is once, few, many or the class of an expanded clone; other rows omit it.

abundance	len	j_gene	d_gene	v_gene	CDR3aa	CDR3nt
NA	14	TRBJ1-2	TRBD1	TRBV4-3	CASSQDTGDYGYTF	TGCGCCAGCAGCCAGGACACAGGGGACTATGGCTACACCTTC
NA	18	TRBJ2-2	TRBD1	TRBV19	CASSINLDRGRSTGELFF	TGTGCCAGTAGTATAAATTTGGACAGGGGGCGTAGCACCGGGGAGCTGTTTTTT
NA	15	TRBJ2-1	TRBD2	TRBV6-5	CASSPLAGDYNEQFF	TGTGCCAGCAGTCCTTTAGCGGGGGACTACAATGAGCAGTTCTTC
NA	15	TRBJ2-3	TRBD1	TRBV6-4	CASSEGTGGADTQYF	TGTGCCAGCAGTGAGGGGACAGGGGGCGCAGATACGCAGTATTTT
NA	11	TRBJ1-2	NA	TRBV30	CAWSVSGGYTF	TGTGCCTGGAGTGTATCAGGGGGCTACACCTTC
NA	15	TRBJ1-1	NA	TRBV30	CAWRKYSAVNTEAFF	TGTGCCTGGCGGAAGTACTCGGCGGTGAACACTGAAGCTTTCTTT
NA	12	TRBJ1-1	NA	TRBV30	CAWSVSQTEAFF	TGTGCCTGGAGTGTATCACAGACTGAAGCTTTCTTT
NA	14	TRBJ1-2	NA	TRBV7-9	CASSSNLANYGYTF	TGTGCCAGCAGCTCCAATTTAGCTAACTATGGCTACACCTTC
NA	14	TRBJ2-7	NA	TRBV5-1	CASSLVLAEYEQYF	TGCGCCAGCAGCTTGGTTCTCGCTGAGTACGAGCAGTACTTC
NA	16	TRBJ2-7	NA	TRBV21-1	CASSKKGSPQTYEQYF	TGTGCCAGCAGCAAAAAGGGGTCCCCTCAAACATACGAGCAGTACTTC
NA	15	TRBJ2-4	NA	TRBV27	CASGSLQGVVHIQYF	TGTGCCAGCGGAAGTTTACAGGGAGTAGTTCACATTCAGTACTTC
NA	14	TRBJ1-1	NA	TRBV18	CASSPTRGGGEAFF	TGTGCCAGCTCACCAACAAGAGGGGGAGGGGAAGCTTTCTTT
NA	15	TRBJ1-1	NA	TRBV7-2	CASSYSGSGKTEAFF	TGTGCCAGCAGCTATAGTGGGAGTGGGAAGACTGAAGCTTTCTTT
many	11	TRBJ1-1	NA	TRBV6-1	CASSELGGAFF	TGTGCCAGCAGTGAACTAGGGGGAGCTTTCTTT
NA	12	TRBJ2-7	TRBD1	TRBV5-1	CASSPDRGEQYF	TGCGCCAGCAGCCCTGACAGGGGCGAGCAGTACTTC
NA	14	TRBJ1-1	TRBD1	TRBV7-2	CASSWDRMNTEAFF	TGTGCCAGCAGCTGGGACAGAATGAACACTGAAGCTTTCTTT
NA	16	TRBJ2-5	NA	TRBV5-1	CASSLESDPEVGTQYF	TGCGCCAGCAGCTTGGAGTCAGACCCTGAGGTTGGGACCCAGTACTTC
NA	15	TRBJ2-5	TRBD2	TRBV29-1	CSVEANLAGPETQYF	TGCAGCGTTGAAGCCAACCTAGCGGGGCCAGAGACCCAGTACTTC
NA	17	TRBJ2-1	NA	TRBV6-1	CASSDFAGSSSYNEQFF	TGTGCCAGCAGTGATTTTGCGGGGTCCAGCTCCTACAATGAGCAGTTCTTC
NA	12	TRBJ1-1	NA	TRBV29-1	CSANRVGLEAFF	TGCAGCGCCAACAGGGTGGGCCTAGAAGCTTTCTTT
NA	17	TRBJ1-6	NA	TRBV30	CAWSVLPLGSYNSPLHF	TGTGCCTGGAGTGTATTGCCGCTCGGTTCCTATAATTCACCCCTCCACTTT
NA	16	TRBJ2-1	NA	TRBV4-1	CASSQTQGTLIDEQFF	TGCGCCAGCAGCCAGACACAGGGAACGTTAATTGATGAGCAGTTCTTC
NA	12	TRBJ1-1	TRBD1	TRBV6-5	CASSPGQGVAFF	TGTGCCAGCAGCCCGGGACAGGGAGTGGCTTTCTTT
NA	17	TRBJ2-7	NA	TRBV4-1	CASSQVLGQTTYYEQYF	TGCGCCAGCAGCCAAGTTCTAGGACAGACGACCTACTACGAGCAGTACTTC
NA	14	TRBJ2-5	NA	TRBV1	CTSSLSSPGETQYF	TGCACCAGCAGCCTCTCCAGTCCAGGGGAGACCCAGTACTTC
once	15	TRBJ2-3	TRBD2	TRBV5-8	CASSWSGGRADTQYF	TGTGCCAGCAGCTGGAGCGGGGGTAGGGCAGATACGCAGTATTTT
NA	16	TRBJ2-7	NA	TRBV6-5	CASSYSSPAEGYEQYF	TGTGCCAGCAGTTACTCGTCCCCCGCGGAGGGGTACGAGCAGTACTTC
NA	13	TRBJ1-2	NA	TRBV11-2	CASSYAGDYGYTF	TGTGCCAGCAGCTACGCAGGGGACTATGGCTACACCTTC
few	15	TRBJ2-1	TRBD2	TRBV5-1	CASSLAAGVYNEQFF	TGCGCCAGCAGCTTGGCGGCGGGGGTATACAATGAGCAGTTCTTC
once	13	TRBJ1-1	TRBD1	TRBV29-1	CSVRQGAWSEAFF	TGCAGCGTCAGACAGGGGGCTTGGTCTGAAGCTTTCTTT
NA	13	TRBJ1-6	NA	TRBV7-8	CASTPRRGTPLHF	TGTGCCAGCACCCCAAGGCGGGGAACACCCCTCCACTTT
NA	15	TRBJ2-7	TRBD1	TRBV7-8	CASSLTGQGGYEQYF	TGTGCCAGCAGCTTAACGGGACAGGGTGGGTACGAGCAGTACTTC
few	14	TRBJ1-6	TRBD1	TRBV19	CASSDRGQVSPLHF	TGTGCCAGTAGCGACAGGGGGCAGGTTTCACCCCTCCACTTT
NA	17	TRBJ2-6	TRBD2	TRBV2	CASSATSGYSGANVLTF	TGTGCCAGCAGTGCGACTAGCGGATACTCTGGGGCCAACGTCCTGACTTTC
NA	16	TRBJ1-6	NA	TRBV10-2	CASSESGTTYNSPLHF	TGCGCCAGCAGTGAGTCGGGCACAACTTATAATTCACCCCTCCACTTT
NA	11	TRBJ2-2	NA	TRBV6-6	CASSVTGELFF	TGTGCCAGCAGCGTAACTGGGGAGCTGTTTTTT
NA	13	TRBJ2-7	NA	TRBV7-5	CAPMRLAGYEQYF	TGTGCTCCCATGCGCCTAGCGGGGTACGAGCAGTACTTC
few	13	TRBJ2-7	NA	TRBV19	CASSRDSSREQYF	TGTGCCAGTAGTCGGGACTCGTCTCGAGAGCAGTACTTC
NA	15	TRBJ2-2	TRBD1	TRBV5-1	CASSTGTGDTGELFF	TGCGCCAGCAGCACCGGGACAGGGGACACCGGGGAGCTGTTTTTT
NA	15	TRBJ2-5	TRBD2	TRBV5-6	CASSHASGGAETQYF	TGTGCCAGCAGTCACGCTAGCGGGGGGGCAGAGACCCAGTACTTC
many	13	TRBJ1-2	NA	TRBV2	CASSEGLGYGYTF	TGTGCCAGCTCGGAGGGGCTAGGCTATGGCTACACCTTC
NA	13	TRBJ1-2	TRBD1	TRBV9	CASSEGQLYGYTF	TGTGCCAGCAGCGAGGGACAGCTATATGGCTACACCTTC
NA	13	TRBJ1-1	NA	TRBV23-1	CASRAHLNTEAFF	TGCGCCAGCAGGGCACATCTGAACACTGAAGCTTTCTTT
NA	16	TRBJ2-3	TRBD1	TRBV2	CAIPLFRDRGTDTQYF	TGTGCCATCCCCTTATTCCGGGACAGGGGCACAGATACGCAGTATTTT
NA	14	TRBJ2-3	NA	TRBV6-5	CASSYDGGADTQYF	TGTGCCAGCAGTTACGATGGGGGCGCAGATACGCAGTATTTT
NA	17	TRBJ2-1	TRBD2	TRBV5-3	CARIPGASGGASNEQFF	TGTGCCAGAATCCCTGGTGCTAGCGGGGGGGCATCAAATGAGCAGTTCTTC
once	15	TRBJ1-1	TRBD1	TRBV19	CASSPRTGGLTEAFF	TGTGCCAGTAGTCCACGGACAGGGGGCCTTACTGAAGCTTTCTTT
NA	15	TRBJ2-7	NA	TRBV6-1	CASSRRGREDDEQYF	TGTGCCAGCAGCCGACGGGGCAGGGAGGACGACGAGCAGTACTTC
NA	15	TRBJ2-2	NA	TRBV6-6	CASIRGGTDTGELFF	TGTGCCAGCATTAGGGGGGGTACCGACACCGGGGAGCTGTTTTTT
NA	12	TRBJ2-2	NA	TRBV6-1	CASKTPPGELFF	TGTGCCAGCAAGACACCCCCCGGGGAGCTGTTTTTT
NA	16	TRBJ1-5	NA	TRBV4-1	CASSRWGGRYNQPQHF	TGCGCCAGCAGCCGGTGGGGGGGGAGGTACAATCAGCCCCAGCATTTT
NA	14	TRBJ2-3	NA	TRBV27	CASSPRGYTDTQYF	TGTGCCAGCTCCCCCCGGGGATACACAGATACGCAGTATTTT
many	13	TRBJ1-2	TRBD1	TRBV7-9	CASSWDRAGGYTF	TGTGCCAGCAGCTGGGACAGGGCAGGAGGCTACACCTTC
NA	14	TRBJ2-3	NA	TRBV7-7	CASSLNREADTQYF	TGTGCTAGCAGCTTAAATAGGGAGGCAGATACGCAGTATTTT
NA	17	TRBJ2-7	TRBD2	TRBV5-1	CASSPGAQLAGEGEQYF	TGCGCCAGCAGCCCCGGGGCGCAACTAGCGGGGGAGGGAGAGCAGTACTTC
NA	16	TRBJ1-6	NA	TRBV5-1	CASSPSEAFYNSPLHF	TGCGCCAGCAGCCCCTCGGAGGCCTTCTATAATTCCCCCCTCCACTTT